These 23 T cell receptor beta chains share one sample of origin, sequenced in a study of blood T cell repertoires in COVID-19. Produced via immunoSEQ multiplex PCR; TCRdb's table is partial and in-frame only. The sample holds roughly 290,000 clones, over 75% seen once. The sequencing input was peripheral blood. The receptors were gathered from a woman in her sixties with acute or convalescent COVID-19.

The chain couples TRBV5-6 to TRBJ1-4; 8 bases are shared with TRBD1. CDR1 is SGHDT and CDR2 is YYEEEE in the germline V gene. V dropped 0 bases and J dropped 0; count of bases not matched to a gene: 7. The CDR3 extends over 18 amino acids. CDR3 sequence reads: CASSLVGQGIATNEKLFF. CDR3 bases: TGTGCCAGCAGCTTGGTTGGACAGGGTATTGCAACTAATGAAAAACTGTTTTTT.

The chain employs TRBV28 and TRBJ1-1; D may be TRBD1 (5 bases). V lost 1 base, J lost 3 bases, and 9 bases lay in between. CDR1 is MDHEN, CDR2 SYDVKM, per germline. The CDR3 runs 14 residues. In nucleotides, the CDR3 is TGTGCCAGCAGTTTATACGGGGGGGACACTGAAGCTTTCTTT. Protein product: CASSLYGGDTEAFF.

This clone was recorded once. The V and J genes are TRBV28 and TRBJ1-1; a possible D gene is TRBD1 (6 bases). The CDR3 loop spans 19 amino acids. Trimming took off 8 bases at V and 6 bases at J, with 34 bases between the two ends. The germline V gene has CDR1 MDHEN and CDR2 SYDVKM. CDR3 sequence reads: CASLSAFPHGGGFGSEAFF. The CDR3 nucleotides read TGTGCCAGCCTATCAGCCTTTCCCCATGGGGGGGGCTTTGGGTCTGAAGCTTTCTTT.

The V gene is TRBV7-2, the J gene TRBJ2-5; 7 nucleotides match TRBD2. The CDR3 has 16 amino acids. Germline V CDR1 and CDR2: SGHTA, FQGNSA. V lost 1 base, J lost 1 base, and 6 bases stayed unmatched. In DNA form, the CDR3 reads TGTGCCAGCAGCTTAGTCGGCGGGGGAAGCCAAGAGACCCAGTACTTC. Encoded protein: CASSLVGGGSQETQYF. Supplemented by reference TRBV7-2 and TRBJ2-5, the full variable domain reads GAGVSQSPSNKVTEKGKDVELRCDPISGHTALYWYRQSLGQGLEFLIYFQGNSAPDKSGLPSDRFSAERTGGSVSTLTIQRTQQEDSAVYLCASSLVGGGSQETQYFGPGTRLLVL.

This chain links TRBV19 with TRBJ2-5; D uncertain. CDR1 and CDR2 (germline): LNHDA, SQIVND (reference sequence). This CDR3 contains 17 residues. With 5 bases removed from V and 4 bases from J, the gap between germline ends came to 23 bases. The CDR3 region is CASSPRGPRMVRETQYF. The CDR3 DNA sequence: TGTGCCAGTAGTCCCCGAGGCCCAAGGATGGTTAGAGAGACCCAGTACTTC.

CDR3 DNA: TGTGCCATCAGTGACGATCAGCGGGGGTCCTCCTACGAGCAGTACTTC. Its protein product is CAISDDQRGSSYEQYF. The V and J genes are TRBV10-3 and TRBJ2-7; 8 bases are a match to TRBD2. This CDR3 region has 16 residues. Germline trimming cut 3 bases from V and 0 bases from J; bases unmatched to any gene: 7. Looked up from germline, CDR1 is ENHRY and CDR2 is SYGVKD.

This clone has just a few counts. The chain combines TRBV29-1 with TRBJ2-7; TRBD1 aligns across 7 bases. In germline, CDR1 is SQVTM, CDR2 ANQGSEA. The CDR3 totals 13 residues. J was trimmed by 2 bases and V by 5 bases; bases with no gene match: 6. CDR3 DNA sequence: TGCAGCGTTAAGGGGGCAGGCCCCTACGAGCAGTACTTC. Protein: CSVKGAGPYEQYF.

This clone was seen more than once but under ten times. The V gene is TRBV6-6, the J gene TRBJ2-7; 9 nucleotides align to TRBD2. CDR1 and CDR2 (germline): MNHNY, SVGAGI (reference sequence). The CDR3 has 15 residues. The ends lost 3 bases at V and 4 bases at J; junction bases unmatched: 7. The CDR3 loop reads CASSYPAGLAYEQYF. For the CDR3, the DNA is TGTGCCAGCAGTTATCCAGCGGGACTAGCTTACGAGCAGTACTTC.

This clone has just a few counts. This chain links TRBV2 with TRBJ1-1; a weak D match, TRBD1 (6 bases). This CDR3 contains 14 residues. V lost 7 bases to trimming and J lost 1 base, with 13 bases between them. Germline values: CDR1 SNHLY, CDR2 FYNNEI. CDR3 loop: CASTPDSSNTEAFF. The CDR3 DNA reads TGTGCCAGCACCCCGGACAGCTCGAACACTGAAGCTTTCTTT. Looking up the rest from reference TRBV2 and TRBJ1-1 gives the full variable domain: EPEVTQTPSHQVTQMGQEVILRCVPISNHLYFYWYRQILGQKVEFLVSFYNNEISEKSEIFDDQFSVERPDGSNFTLKIRSTKLEDSAMYFCASTPDSSNTEAFFGQGTRLTVV.

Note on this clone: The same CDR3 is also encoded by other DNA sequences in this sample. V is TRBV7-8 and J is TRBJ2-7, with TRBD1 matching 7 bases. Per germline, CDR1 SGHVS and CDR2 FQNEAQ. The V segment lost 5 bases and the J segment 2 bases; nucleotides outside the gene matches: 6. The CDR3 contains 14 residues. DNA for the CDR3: TGTGCCAGCAGCAGCGACAGGGTCCCCTACGAGCAGTACTTC. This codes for CASSSDRVPYEQYF.

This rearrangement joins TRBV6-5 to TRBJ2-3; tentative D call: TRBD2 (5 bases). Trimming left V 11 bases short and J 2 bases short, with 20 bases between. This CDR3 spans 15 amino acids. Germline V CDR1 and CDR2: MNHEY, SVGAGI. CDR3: CASCEVAPSTDTQYF. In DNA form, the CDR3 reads TGTGCCTCCTGCGAGGTAGCGCCTTCCACAGATACGCAGTATTTT.

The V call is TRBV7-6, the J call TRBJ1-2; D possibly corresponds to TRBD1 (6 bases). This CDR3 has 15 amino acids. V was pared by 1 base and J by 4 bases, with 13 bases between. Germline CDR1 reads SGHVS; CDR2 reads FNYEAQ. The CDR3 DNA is TGTGCCAGCAGCTTAGATCAGGGGTATAGCTATGGCTACACCTTC. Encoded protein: CASSLDQGYSYGYTF.

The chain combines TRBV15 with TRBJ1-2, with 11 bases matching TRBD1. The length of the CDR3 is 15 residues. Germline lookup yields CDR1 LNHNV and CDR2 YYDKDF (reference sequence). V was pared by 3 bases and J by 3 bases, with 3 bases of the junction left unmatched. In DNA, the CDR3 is TGTGCCACCAGCAGGGACAGGGGGCCGGACTATGGCTACACCTTC. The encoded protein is CATSRDRGPDYGYTF.

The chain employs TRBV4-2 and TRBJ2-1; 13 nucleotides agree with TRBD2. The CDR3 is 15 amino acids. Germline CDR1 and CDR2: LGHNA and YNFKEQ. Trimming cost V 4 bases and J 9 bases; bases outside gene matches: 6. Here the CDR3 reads CASSPLAGGPSEQFF. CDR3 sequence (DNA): TGTGCCAGCAGCCCACTAGCGGGAGGGCCCAGTGAGCAGTTCTTC.

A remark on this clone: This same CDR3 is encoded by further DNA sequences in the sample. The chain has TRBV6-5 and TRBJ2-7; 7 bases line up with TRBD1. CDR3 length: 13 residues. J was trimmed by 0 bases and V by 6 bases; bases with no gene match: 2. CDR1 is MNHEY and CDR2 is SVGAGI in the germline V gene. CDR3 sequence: CASRDRSSYEQYF. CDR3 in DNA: TGTGCCAGCAGGGACAGGAGCTCCTACGAGCAGTACTTC.

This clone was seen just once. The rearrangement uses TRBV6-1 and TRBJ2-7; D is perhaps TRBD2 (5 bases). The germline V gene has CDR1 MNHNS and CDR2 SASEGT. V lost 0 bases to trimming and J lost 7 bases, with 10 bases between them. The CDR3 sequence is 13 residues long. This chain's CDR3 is CASSEASAEEQYF. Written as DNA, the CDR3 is TGTGCCAGCAGTGAAGCCTCAGCGGAGGAGCAGTACTTC.

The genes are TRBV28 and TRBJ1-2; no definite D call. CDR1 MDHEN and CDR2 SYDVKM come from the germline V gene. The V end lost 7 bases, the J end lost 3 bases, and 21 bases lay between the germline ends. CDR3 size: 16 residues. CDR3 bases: TGTGCCAGCACCATGGGTCGTGAGGCGCCGTACTATGGCTACACCTTC. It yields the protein CASTMGREAPYYGYTF.

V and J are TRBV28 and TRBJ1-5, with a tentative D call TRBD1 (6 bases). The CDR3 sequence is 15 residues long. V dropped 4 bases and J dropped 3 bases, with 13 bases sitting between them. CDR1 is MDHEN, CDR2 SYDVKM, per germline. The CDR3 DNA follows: TGTGCCAGCAGTTCTACCCACAGGGACAATCAGCCCCAGCATTTT. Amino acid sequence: CASSSTHRDNQPQHF. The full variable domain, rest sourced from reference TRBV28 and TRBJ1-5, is DVKVTQSSRYLVKRTGEKVFLECVQDMDHENMFWYRQDPGLGLRLIYFSYDVKMKEKGDIPEGYSVSREKKERFSLILESASTNQTSMYLCASSSTHRDNQPQHFGDGTRLSIL.

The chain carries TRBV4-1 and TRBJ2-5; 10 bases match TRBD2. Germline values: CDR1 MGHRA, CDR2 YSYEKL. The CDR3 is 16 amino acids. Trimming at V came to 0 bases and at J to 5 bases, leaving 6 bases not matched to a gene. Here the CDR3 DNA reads TGCGCCAGCAGCCAAGATCCCCTAGCGGGAGCCGAGACCCAGTACTTC. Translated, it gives CASSQDPLAGAETQYF.

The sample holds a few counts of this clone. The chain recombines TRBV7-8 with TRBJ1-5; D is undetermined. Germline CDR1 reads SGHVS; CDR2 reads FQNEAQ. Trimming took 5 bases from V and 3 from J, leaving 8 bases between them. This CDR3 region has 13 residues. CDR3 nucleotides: TGTGCCAGCAGCGCGGGAGTCAATCAGCCCCAGCATTTT. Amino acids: CASSAGVNQPQHF. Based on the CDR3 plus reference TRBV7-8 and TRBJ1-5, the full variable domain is GAGVSQSPRYKVAKRGQDVALRCDPISGHVSLFWYQQALGQGPEFLTYFQNEAQLDKSGLPSDRFFAERPEGSVSTLKIQRTQQEDSAVYLCASSAGVNQPQHFGDGTRLSIL.

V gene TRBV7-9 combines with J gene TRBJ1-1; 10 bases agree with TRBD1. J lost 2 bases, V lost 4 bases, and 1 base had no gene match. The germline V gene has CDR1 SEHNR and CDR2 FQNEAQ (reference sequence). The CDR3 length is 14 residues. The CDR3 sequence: CASSSTGGNTEAFF. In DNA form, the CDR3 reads TGTGCCAGCAGCTCGACAGGGGGCAACACTGAAGCTTTCTTT.

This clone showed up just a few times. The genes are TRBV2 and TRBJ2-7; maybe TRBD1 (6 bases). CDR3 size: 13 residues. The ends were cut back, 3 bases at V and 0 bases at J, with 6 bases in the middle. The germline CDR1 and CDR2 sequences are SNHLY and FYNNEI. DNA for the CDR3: TGTGCCAGCAGTGAGGGACACTCCTACGAGCAGTACTTC. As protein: CASSEGHSYEQYF.

CDR3 bases: TGTGCCAGCAGCTTAGGTAACAGGGGGGCAGCTTTCTTT. Its translation is CASSLGNRGAAFF. The rearrangement links TRBV7-2 to TRBJ1-1; 8 bases line up with TRBD1. This CDR3 comprises 13 residues. Losses at the gene ends were 1 base for V and 10 bases for J; bases not matched to a gene: 5. Per germline, CDR1 SGHTA and CDR2 FQGNSA.